One and the same sample provided the 13 T cell receptor beta chains below, sequenced in a study of T cell responses to AZD1222 COVID-19 vaccine. TCRdb keeps only in-frame clones here, not all; method: immunoSEQ multiplex PCR. Of 90,000 to 150,000 clones in the sample, 92% were seen once. The specimen was peripheral blood, collected 28 days after the second AZD1222 dose. These receptor sequences come from an adult who received the AZD1222 COVID-19 vaccine.

The V gene is TRBV3-1 (or the pseudogene TRBV3-2), the J gene TRBJ2-7; 7 bases map to TRBD2. The germline V gene encodes CDR1 LGHDT and CDR2 YNNKEL (reference sequence). The CDR3 runs 14 residues. Trimming at V came to 4 bases and at J to 4 bases, leaving 7 bases not matched to a gene. The CDR3 sequence is CASSPQTSAYEQYF. The CDR3, as DNA: TGTGCCAGCAGCCCACAAACTAGCGCTTACGAGCAGTACTTC.

This sequence joins TRBV29-1 and TRBJ1-3; D remains unclear. The CDR3 has 13 amino acids. Trimming removed 4 bases at V and 0 bases at J, with 7 bases between. Germline lookup yields CDR1 SQVTM and CDR2 ANQGSEA. The CDR3, as DNA: TGCAGCGTTGTGGCCCACTCTGGAAACACCATATATTTT. Residues: CSVVAHSGNTIYF.

This chain uses TRBV9 with TRBJ1-2; unclear D gene. CDR3 length: 14 amino acids. Trimming removed 4 bases at V and 0 bases at J, with 10 bases between. Germline CDR1 is SGDLS and CDR2 is YYNGEE. This chain's CDR3 is CASSLVKANYGYTF. The CDR3 nucleotides read TGTGCCAGCAGCCTAGTTAAAGCTAACTATGGCTACACCTTC. Filled out from reference TRBV9 and TRBJ1-2, the complete variable domain reads DSGVTQTPKHLITATGQRVTLRCSPRSGDLSVYWYQQSLDQGLQFLIQYYNGEERAKGNILERFSAQQFPDLHSELNLSSLELGDSALYFCASSLVKANYGYTFGSGTRLTVV.

In this sample, this clone turned up once. This chain joins TRBV19 and TRBJ2-2; 8 bases match TRBD2. CDR3 size: 15 residues. From germline, CDR1 is LNHDA and CDR2 SQIVND (reference sequence). The V gene end was trimmed by 10 bases and the J gene end by 0 bases; junction bases not matched to a gene: 7. The CDR3 sequence is CATMRGRTNTGELFF. CDR3 DNA sequence: TGTGCCACCATGCGCGGGAGGACGAACACCGGGGAGCTGTTTTTT.

The chain uses TRBV7-2 and TRBJ1-4; no clear D gene. The CDR3 extends over 15 amino acids. Germline CDR1 and CDR2: SGHTA and FQGNSA. V was shortened by 2 bases and J by 0 bases, with 7 bases between the two germline ends. The CDR3 reads CASSLFRTTNEKLFF. Here the CDR3 DNA reads TGTGCCAGCAGCTTATTCAGAACAACTAATGAAAAACTGTTTTTT.

The chain joins TRBV18 to TRBJ1-6; 7 nucleotides align to TRBD1. CDR1 and CDR2 (germline): KGHSH, LQKENI. The junction had 8 bases not matched to a gene; V was cut back by 2 bases and J by 7 bases. The CDR3 has 16 amino acids. The chain's CDR3 is CASSPYKDRANSPLHF. CDR3 DNA sequence: TGTGCCAGCTCACCATATAAAGACAGGGCGAATTCACCCCTCCACTTT.

The CDR3 protein is CASGGETGIQETQYF. CDR3 bases: TGTGCCAGCGGAGGGGAGACAGGGATCCAAGAGACCCAGTACTTC. The genes are TRBV10-3 and TRBJ2-5; D is possibly TRBD1 (7 bases). The germline gives CDR1 ENHRY, CDR2 SYGVKD. The CDR3 length is 15 residues. V lost 10 bases, J lost 1 base, and 19 bases lay in between.

The chain carries TRBV7-9 and TRBJ1-1; TRBD1 is a possible D gene (5 bases). Germline CDR1 SEHNR, CDR2 FQNEAQ (reference sequence). Trimming stripped 5 bases from V and 0 bases from J, with 10 bases between. There are 14 residues in the CDR3. In DNA, the CDR3 is TGTGCCAGCAGCGAAAGGGGACTGAACACTGAAGCTTTCTTT. It is translated as CASSERGLNTEAFF. Using reference TRBV7-9 and TRBJ1-1 for the parts outside the CDR3, the full variable domain is DTGVSQNPRHKITKRGQNVTFRCDPISEHNRLYWYRQTLGQGPEFLTYFQNEAQLEKSRLLSDRFSAERPKGSFSTLEIQRTEQGDSAMYLCASSERGLNTEAFFGQGTRLTVV.

The chain recombines TRBV6-5 with TRBJ1-5; 9 bases are shared with TRBD1. The CDR3 contains 16 residues. Trimming removed 4 bases from V and 4 bases from J; junction bases left unmatched: 8. The germline CDR1 and CDR2 sequences are MNHEY and SVGAGI. As DNA, the CDR3 is TGTGCCAGCAGTTCAACCGGGACAGGGTGGAATCAGCCCCAGCATTTT. It yields the protein CASSSTGTGWNQPQHF.

This clone was observed a single time. J is TRBJ2-7 and V is TRBV7-6; 13 bases are shared with TRBD2. Germline-derived CDR1 and CDR2 are SGHVS and FNYEAQ. This CDR3 region has 14 residues. After removal of 3 bases from V and 4 bases from J, the junction contained 0 bases not matched to a gene. The CDR3 is CASSLTSGRYEQYF. CDR3 nucleotides: TGTGCCAGCAGCTTGACTAGCGGGAGGTACGAGCAGTACTTC.

Of note for this clone: Germline and junction disagree at one end, which may indicate a read error. The chain uses TRBV7-7 and TRBJ2-1, with 8 bases that match TRBD2. Germline-derived CDR1 and CDR2 are SSHAT and FNYEAQ (reference sequence). The CDR3 runs to 14 residues. The chain's CDR3 is CASSLGLGNNEQFF. The CDR3 DNA reads TGTGCTAGCAGCTTGGGACTAGGGAACAATGAGCAGTTCTTC. The variable domain in full, completed from reference TRBV7-7 and TRBJ2-1, reads GAGVSQSPRYKVTKRGQDVTLRCDPISSHATLYWYQQALGQGPEFLTYFNYEAQPDKSGLPSDRFSAERPEGSISTLTIQRTEQRDSAMYRCASSLGLGNNEQFFGPGTRLTVL.

This CDR3 is CSVEGTGIYEQYF. The CDR3 DNA follows: TGCAGCGTTGAAGGGACAGGGATCTACGAGCAGTACTTC. This chain joins TRBV29-1 and TRBJ2-7, with TRBD1 matching 8 bases. CDR3 length: 13 amino acids. J gave up 3 bases and V 1 base, and 2 bases lay outside the gene matches. Germline V lookup: CDR1 SQVTM, CDR2 ANQGSEA.

The rearrangement uses TRBV2 and TRBJ1-1; D is undetermined. The CDR3 has 17 residues. The germline V gene encodes CDR1 SNHLY and CDR2 FYNNEI. V was clipped by 1 base and J by 5 bases, with 20 bases between them. CDR3: CASSEGGRGMGGTEAFF. In DNA, the CDR3 is TGTGCCAGCAGTGAAGGGGGTCGAGGAATGGGTGGTACTGAAGCTTTCTTT.